What follows describes a single T cell receptor (beta chain). Its antigen is currently not known. Within one base of it there is no much larger clone, and no base qualities were kept. The cohort was made up of 666 healthy bone marrow donors. All cohort members were sampled while nominally healthy, although unrecorded immune exposures were likely present. The donor tested CMV seronegative, placing the donor among the roughly 400 seronegative members of the cohort. Every donor gave a peripheral blood sample, and the peripheral blood mononuclear cells from that sample were used for TCR beta sequencing. Genomic DNA was extracted from the blood cell samples with the Qiagen DNeasy Blood Extraction Kit. The library was generated by the immunoSEQ multiplex PCR assay. For the multiplex PCR, a mixture combining 60 forward primers for TCR Vbeta segments and 13 reverse primers for TCR Jbeta segments was used. The CDR3 region of rearranged TCR beta genes was amplified from genomic DNA with a multiplex PCR assay. Amplified TCR beta libraries were sequenced as 87-base-pair reads on the Illumina HiSeq System. Per the original workflow: A later analysis tallied around 82 million unique TCR beta chains across the 700 or so repertoires, and approximately 12 million of those chains were shared by two or more donors. A nearest-neighbor algorithm error-corrected the raw reads and collapsed the reads into unique sequences, merging closely related sequences to remove PCR and sequencing errors. V, D and J gene segments were assigned by aligning CDR3 sequences to IMGT reference sequences. For a sequence to be retained, at least a six-nucleotide match to both a V gene segment and a J gene segment was required. A rearrangement counted as productive if the CDR3 had no stop codons and remained in frame with V and J, and every other rearrangement counted as non-productive. CDR3 was defined by IMGT convention, running from the second conserved V-encoded cysteine to the conserved J-encoded phenylalanine. The earlier analysis of 450 to 750 of the donors excluded any sequence lacking an unambiguous match to a single V gene segment. An earlier analysis of some 610 of the donors called V segments functional above 56.7% productive rearrangements and segregating when the between-donor standard deviation exceeded 5%. A statistical classification framework was developed to diagnose cytomegalovirus status using the catalog of TCR beta chain sequences. A later analysis assigned V and J genes by comparing TCR nucleotide sequences with IMGT/GENE-DB human TR gene sequences. In a later analysis, CDR3 sequences and most-parsimonious VDJ recombination scenarios were assigned using the TCRdist pipeline. A later analysis defined each TCR beta chain by its CDR3 amino acid sequence plus V-gene family, and excluded reads lacking a unique V-gene family. As a way to deal with suspected cross-contamination and a sequencing artifact, a later analysis dropped under 600 nucleotide sequences that were highly shared and had low generation probability. For each public chain, a later analysis derived a clonal expansion index from normalized ranks of inferred template counts within each repertoire. Generation probabilities in a later analysis came from a VDJ recombination model fitted to out-of-frame rearrangements, and those results were checked against IGoR. A later analysis scored TCR-TCR, TCR-HLA and TCR-CMV co-occurrence with hypergeometric tests, applying a repertoire-size bias correction to TCR pairs. False discovery rates were estimated in a later analysis by permuting HLA or CMV assignments 20 times. In a later analysis, co-occurring TCRs were grouped with DBSCAN, and TCRdist sequence similarity was added when clustering was performed within HLA-allele-positive subsets. Repertoires with fewer than 30,000 or more than 120,000 public chains were left out of co-occurrence clustering, as were about five repertoires with anomalous nucleotide sharing. TCRdb obtained this table from immuneACCESS and retained in-frame rearrangements with V and J assigned. These tables miss some clones; where compared with another copy, unresolved V genes account for less than half of the shortfall, and the remainder is unexplained. D and trimming were read from the DNA, whereas the V and J calls and clone size are those reported in that table. The sample table shows 140,000 to 150,000 clones, and roughly 10% are seen once. The ten most abundant clones make up 1.8% of the sample.

Taken from cysteine to phenylalanine, the CDR3 has 15 residues. Just the 45-base CDR3 DNA is kept, in frame starting at base 1. For CDR1 and CDR2, the germline V gene lists SGHTA and FQGNSA. At the junction V is shortened by 5 bases and J by 1 base, with 11 bases in between. This entry belongs to a study of cytomegalovirus exposure and HLA in healthy donors (TCRdb year 2017). Looking at the study overall: In an earlier analysis of approximately 640 of the donors, 276 Gb of sequence data and approximately 100 million unique TCR beta sequences from about 179 million T cells were reported. An early release that covered 640 HLA-typed donors contained approximately 290 gigabases of sequencing data and roughly 84 million unique TCR sequences. Of the 300 to 450 genotyped donors, roughly 85% fell in the genetic ancestry cluster associated with self-reported Caucasian donors. The aim of the study was to test whether cataloging public T cell receptors could identify signatures of past pathogen exposure. The study profiled the T cell repertoires of 500 to 800 subjects by immunosequencing and related them to cytomegalovirus serostatus. Along with the approximately 700-subject first cohort, a separate validation cohort of roughly 110 different subjects was used. The study combined high-throughput TCR immunosequencing, statistical association of individual TCRs with disease status, and machine learning to predict cytomegalovirus infection status. To study patterns of TCR occurrence, a later analysis re-analyzed previously published TCR beta repertoires from just over 650 donors and added high-resolution HLA genotyping. Rather than drawing on any new phenotypic data, the later analysis identified candidate immune exposures from TCR beta sequences and the way those sequences occurred across donors. In an earlier analysis of 587 of the donors, high-throughput TCR beta sequencing was used to judge whether each TCR beta V gene segment behaved as functional or pseudogenic. Donor age, sex, ethnicity and CMV serostatus were compiled alongside the repertoire data. A later genetic analysis used genome-wide SNP genotypes for about 60% of the roughly 670 donors, treating that subset as a discovery cohort. Every discovery cohort repertoire had been produced on one sequencing platform. Class I and class II HLA loci were covered by the typing at four-digit resolution. Typing coverage varied by locus: roughly 629-640 donors for A, B, C, DRB1 and DQB1; roughly 510 for DQA1; some 610 for DPA1; around 450 for DPB1. Five DR-DQ haplotypes were handled as single units for association and clustering because linkage in the cohort was strong. Among almost 400 genotyped donors of the cohort, an average of 235,054 unique TCR beta nucleotide sequences were sequenced per donor, around 20% of them non-productive.

Study-level results and caveats: A further reported finding was that TCR beta sequences accurately predicted the HLA-A and HLA-B alleles for most subjects in the first cohort. Some IMGT-functional V segments, including TRBV6-2 and TRBV6-3, could not be distinguished by the 87-base-pair reads and were therefore excluded. Strong co-occurrence of HLA alleles, especially DR and DQ, made assigning TCR associations to individual alleles difficult. Correlated functional status among segregating V segments might be attributable to linkage disequilibrium, but an unknown experimental factor could not be ruled out. Most TCR sequences were seen in very few donors, while some public TCRs were found in many individuals. According to a later genetic analysis, donors in an Asian-associated ancestry cluster had fewer N-insertions in productive TCRs than the roughly 660-donor mean. According to a later analysis, parvovirus B19, influenza, CMV and Epstein-Barr virus appeared linked to several top co-occurrence clusters. Broadly in line with IMGT annotations, most TCR beta V segments showed up in productive rearrangements about 87% or about 30% of the time in an earlier analysis of 450 to 750 of the donors. A group of highly shared sequence variants was considered likely to be a technical artifact of the sequencing pipeline. A later analysis associated about 16,000 TCR beta sequences with specific HLA alleles at a false discovery rate of 0.05. Presence/absence analyses assumed roughly uniform sequencing depth across donors, an assumption that may not hold. In a later analysis, most CMV-associated TCR beta chains were found to appear HLA-restricted, with HLA associations seemingly driven largely by CMV exposure. Some 15 rarely observed V segments, including chromosome 9 orphons, were excluded from the earlier analysis of a few hundred of the donors because counts were too low. The classifier was reported to diagnose cytomegalovirus status with high specificity and sensitivity in both the original cohort and the validation cohort. Because HLA typing was unavailable for some donors at each locus, only the typed subset was used in association tests. In vitro tests confirmed that a few of the cytomegalovirus-associated TCR beta chains recognize cytomegalovirus antigens. Immune exposure information for the cohort was limited to CMV serostatus. This cohort had only TCR beta chains sequenced, and the lack of alpha or paired-chain data limited which features could be detected. The authors suggested that the approach could potentially be extended to other disease states and immunological phenotypes. In a later genetic analysis, a missense DCLRE1C variant was associated with V-gene and J-gene trimming of TCR beta chains, and the association was replicated in an independent cohort. The study listed approximately 150 TCR beta chains as associated with cytomegalovirus. In a later analysis, HLA-associated TCR beta chains were found to be more clonally expanded and to have lower generation probabilities than equally common non-associated chains. In a later analysis, TCR association rates were found to vary across HLA loci, with the most associated TCRs seen for DRB1 alleles and the fewest for HLA-C alleles.

The clonotype comes from a man aged 50 to 60 in good health and CMV-seronegative. The chain couples TRBV7-2 to TRBJ2-2; TRBD2 is a possible D gene, resting on 5 matching bases. Sequences were obtained from PBMCs. The CDR3 has the sequence CASSPLGRNTGELFF. The sequenced DNA: TGTGCCAGCAGCCCGCTGGGGAGGAACACCGGGGAGCTGTTTTTT.